This entry concerns a single T cell receptor (beta chain). Its antigen is still unknown. Trimming took off 8 bases at V and 7 bases at J, with 17 bases between the two ends. Germline-derived CDR1 and CDR2 are WNHNN and SYGVQD (reference sequence). This CDR3 has 13 amino acids. This entry belongs to a study of T cell responses to AZD1222 COVID-19 vaccine. Whole-study findings and limits: At study baseline, merely roughly 6 AZD1222 recipients were seropositive.

The table came from immunoSEQ multiplex PCR; TCRdb's copy has only in-frame clones and leaves some out. The data contain some 110,000 clones, around 91% of them singletons. The V call is TRBV10-1, the J call TRBJ2-5, with a tentative D call TRBD1 (5 bases). This material consisted of peripheral blood, taken on day 0 of AZD1222 vaccination. The TCR originated in an adult in good health. CDR3: CASSPWGRGTQYF. The DNA of the CDR3 is TGCGCCAGCTCCCCTTGGGGTAGGGGGACCCAGTACTTC.